The 25 T cell receptor beta chains below were found in one sample sequenced in a study of early T cells in non-severe SARS-CoV-2 infection. MiXCR, run by TCRdb on the 5' RACE reads, gives a single entry per CDR3 protein. The table includes tens of thousands of distinct CDR3 sequences, around 4% detected once. Input material: whole blood. Receptors were obtained from an adult who was a healthcare worker with PCR-confirmed SARS-CoV-2 infection or an uninfected control (not recorded which).

The V call is TRBV20-1, the J call TRBJ1-5; D is unclear. Germline-derived CDR1 and CDR2 are DFQATT and SNEGSKA (reference sequence). V lost 3 bases to trimming and J lost 1 base, with 7 bases between them. The CDR3 extends over 13 amino acids. The CDR3 loop is CSASTTSNQPQHF. The CDR3 region has the DNA TGCAGTGCTAGCACAACCAGCAATCAGCCCCAGCATTTT.

Many counts were recorded for this clonotype. The V gene is TRBV12-3 or TRBV12-4, the J gene TRBJ2-1; either TRBD1 or TRBD2 may fit D (6 bases each). This CDR3 region has 13 residues. V dropped 3 bases and J dropped 8 bases, with 11 bases sitting between them. DNA for the CDR3: TGTGCCAGCAGTTTTAGGGGGGCCCATGAGCAGTTCTTC. Amino acids: CASSFRGAHEQFF.

V usage is TRBV5-1 and J usage is TRBJ2-2; possibly TRBD1 for D (6 bases). Trimming left V 4 bases short and J 0 bases short, with 13 bases between. This CDR3 is 16 amino acids long. Germline assignment: CDR1 SGHRS and CDR2 YFSETQ. The CDR3 protein is CASSNRDNPNTGELFF. DNA of the CDR3: TGCGCCAGCAGCAACCGGGACAACCCGAACACCGGGGAGCTGTTTTTT.

This clonotype was observed many times. The chain carries TRBV29-1 and TRBJ1-3, with D perhaps matching TRBD1 (5 bases). Germline loops: CDR1 SQVTM, CDR2 ANQGSEA. Trimming left V 3 bases short and J 5 bases short, with 8 bases between. This CDR3 is 12 amino acids long. The CDR3 DNA is TGCAGCGTTGATAGGGGAAGAAACACCATATATTTT. The encoded protein is CSVDRGRNTIYF.

This clonotype was observed many times. V and J are TRBV7-2 and TRBJ1-1; 8 bases match TRBD1. The CDR3 loop spans 15 amino acids. J was trimmed by 4 bases and V by 5 bases; bases with no gene match: 9. The germline V gene has CDR1 SGHTA and CDR2 FQGNSA. CDR3 DNA: TGTGCCAGCAGCATGCTACAGGGGGTTGGCACTGAAGCTTTCTTT. The encoded protein is CASSMLQGVGTEAFF.

This clonotype was counted ten times or more. V and J are TRBV7-9 and TRBJ2-3, with D possibly being TRBD2 (5 bases). Trimming removed 8 bases from V and 0 bases from J, with 18 bases in between. Germline lookup yields CDR1 SEHNR and CDR2 FQNEAQ (reference sequence). CDR3 size: 16 residues. The CDR3 spells CASSSPRGISTDTQYF. CDR3 coding DNA: TGTGCCAGCTCAAGCCCCCGAGGGATTAGCACAGATACGCAGTATTTT.

This clonotype has ten or more counts. V gene TRBV11-2 combines with J gene TRBJ2-1; D is perhaps TRBD2 (6 bases). Trimming pared 5 bases from V and 7 bases from J, leaving 15 bases between. The CDR3 spans 14 residues. Per the germline V gene, CDR1 is SGHAT and CDR2 is FQNNGV. The CDR3 DNA follows: TGTGCCAGCAGCACCCGGGGGACCCCAAATGAGCAGTTCTTC. It specifies CASSTRGTPNEQFF.

This clonotype was seen ten or more times. The chain employs TRBV10-3 and TRBJ2-1; D may be TRBD2 (6 bases). This CDR3 spans 15 amino acids. Germline CDR1 reads ENHRY; CDR2 reads SYGVKD. The V gene lost 2 bases and the J gene lost 4 bases, with 12 bases spanning the gap. The CDR3 is CAISEGGEPYNEQFF. DNA of the CDR3: TGTGCCATCAGTGAGGGAGGGGAACCGTACAATGAGCAGTTCTTC.

This clonotype was observed at least ten times. The rearrangement uses TRBV20-1 and TRBJ1-6; 7 bases map to TRBD1. V lost 2 bases and J lost 0; bases outside the gene matches: 7. The V gene's germline CDR1 is DFQATT and CDR2 SNEGSKA (reference sequence). This CDR3 region has 17 residues. The DNA of the CDR3 is TGCAGTGCTAGAAAGGGACAGCTGAGCTCCTATAATTCACCCCTCCACTTT. Its translation is CSARKGQLSSYNSPLHF.

This clonotype has just a few counts. This rearrangement joins TRBV18 to TRBJ1-6; maybe TRBD1 (6 bases). CDR1 KGHSH and CDR2 LQKENI come from the germline V gene. The V and J ends lost 1 base and 7 bases respectively, with 11 bases between them. The CDR3 is 15 amino acids. This CDR3 reads CASSPRDTGNSPLHF. The CDR3 DNA reads as TGTGCCAGCTCACCACGGGATACAGGGAATTCACCCCTCCACTTT.

This clonotype appeared a few times. The V call is TRBV19, the J call TRBJ2-1, with TRBD2 matching over 9 bases. This CDR3 has 17 residues. The ends lost 6 bases at V and 5 bases at J; junction bases unmatched: 14. The germline V gene has CDR1 LNHDA and CDR2 SQIVND (reference sequence). The CDR3 reads CASRPRQGTSQDNEQFF. Written as DNA, the CDR3 is TGTGCCAGTAGACCCCGGCAGGGGACTAGCCAGGACAATGAGCAGTTCTTC.

This clonotype came up a few times. The chain joins TRBV4-2 to TRBJ2-6; D is unresolved. CDR3 size: 15 residues. V dropped 0 bases and J dropped 3 bases, with 6 bases sitting between them. Germline CDR1 LGHNA, CDR2 YNFKEQ. The CDR3 is CASSQDRRGANVLTF. CDR3 nucleotides: TGTGCCAGCAGCCAAGATCGACGTGGGGCCAACGTCCTGACTTTC.

Many counts were recorded for this clonotype. This chain links TRBV5-1 with TRBJ2-7, with 9 bases lining up with TRBD2. The ends lost 3 bases at V and 3 bases at J; junction bases unmatched: 7. From germline, CDR1 is SGHRS and CDR2 YFSETQ. This CDR3 has 15 amino acids. CDR3 sequence (DNA): TGCGCCAGCAGCTCCATGGTAGCGGGAGTCTACGAGCAGTACTTC. It is translated as CASSSMVAGVYEQYF. The full variable domain, in which reference TRBV5-1 and TRBJ2-7 provide the parts outside the CDR3, is KAGVTQTPRYLIKTRGQQVTLSCSPISGHRSVSWYQQTPGQGLQFLFEYFSETQRNKGNFPGRFSGRQFSNSRSEMNVSTLELGDSALYLCASSSMVAGVYEQYFGPGTRLTVT.

This clonotype was detected many times. V gene TRBV19 combines with J gene TRBJ2-3; 10 nucleotides match TRBD1. Germline CDR1 reads LNHDA; CDR2 reads SQIVND (reference sequence). This CDR3 comprises 15 residues. With 5 bases clipped from V and 4 bases from J, the junction kept 6 bases outside the gene matches. The CDR3 is CASSWTGGSSDTQYF. In DNA form, the CDR3 reads TGTGCCAGTAGTTGGACAGGGGGGTCCTCAGATACGCAGTATTTT.

This clonotype was seen at least ten times. The chain employs TRBV11-1 and TRBJ2-1, with D maybe TRBD1 (6 bases). The CDR3 spans 18 residues. V was clipped by 0 bases and J by 2 bases, with 17 bases between them. Germline V CDR1 and CDR2: SGHAT, FQDESV (reference sequence). The CDR3 bases are TGTGCCAGCAGCTTAGCGTGGGGGACACTGGGGCCCTACAATGAGCAGTTCTTC. The encoded protein is CASSLAWGTLGPYNEQFF.

This clonotype was counted at least ten times. The V call is TRBV7-3, the J call TRBJ2-1; D may match TRBD1 or TRBD2 (6 bases each). Germline CDR1 and CDR2: SGHTA and FQGTGA. The CDR3 runs 18 residues. Trimming stripped 5 bases from V and 3 bases from J, with 23 bases between. The CDR3 sequence is CASSSIGQQGRDYNEQFF. CDR3 DNA sequence: TGTGCCAGCAGCAGTATCGGACAGCAGGGGCGGGACTACAATGAGCAGTTCTTC.

At least ten counts were recorded for this clonotype. The chain uses TRBV20-1 and TRBJ1-4; perhaps TRBD1 as D (6 bases). The germline V gene encodes CDR1 DFQATT and CDR2 SNEGSKA (reference sequence). V lost 2 bases and J lost 7, with 11 bases in between. The CDR3 contains 13 residues. CDR3 bases: TGCAGTGCTAGACAGGGGTTGGGTGAAAAACTGTTTTTT. Its protein product is CSARQGLGEKLFF.

This clonotype was detected many times. The chain is built from TRBV5-6 and TRBJ2-7, with TRBD1 as a possible D gene (7 bases). V lost 9 bases to trimming and J lost 13 bases, with 23 bases between them. CDR1 is SGHDT, CDR2 YYEEEE, per germline. The CDR3 is 12 residues long. CDR3 region: CAKLEGLDRIYF. Here the CDR3 DNA reads TGTGCCAAACTGGAGGGCCTGGACAGGATCTACTTC.

Ten or more counts support this clonotype. The CDR3 coding sequence is TGCGCCAGCAGCTTGATCGGACTAGCGGGAGGGAATGAGCAGTTCTTC. Translated, it gives CASSLIGLAGGNEQFF. The V call is TRBV5-1, the J call TRBJ2-1; 15 nucleotides line up with TRBD2. Germline CDR1 is SGHRS and CDR2 is YFSETQ. V gave up 1 base and J gave up 7 bases; unmatched junction bases: 3. The CDR3 is 16 amino acids.

This clonotype is labeled as medium-sized (0.01 to 0.1%). V and J are TRBV29-1 and TRBJ2-7; the match to TRBD1 covers 7 bases. Germline loops: CDR1 SQVTM, CDR2 ANQGSEA. V dropped 3 bases and J dropped 7; count of bases not matched to a gene: 6. The CDR3 extends over 12 amino acids. The CDR3 DNA is TGCAGCGTTGATAGGGGGCGAAATGAGCAGTACTTC. Its translation: CSVDRGRNEQYF.

The V call is TRBV4-3, the J call TRBJ2-3; TRBD2 matches 7 bases. Germline V gene data show CDR1 as LGHNA and CDR2 as YSLEER. This CDR3 has 15 residues. V trimming: 2 bases; J trimming: 4 bases; junction bases outside the gene matches: 6. CDR3 loop: CASSQWGEGPDTQYF. The CDR3 nucleotides are TGCGCCAGCAGCCAATGGGGGGAGGGGCCAGATACGCAGTATTTT.

Ten or more counts support this clonotype. The chain links TRBV7-3 to TRBJ1-6; possible D gene TRBD1, 6 bases. There are 15 residues in the CDR3. Germline CDR1 reads SGHTA; CDR2 reads FQGTGA. Trimming left V 3 bases short and J 5 bases short, with 11 bases between. This chain's CDR3 is CASSLGGTNNSPLHF. The CDR3 DNA reads as TGTGCCAGCAGCTTGGGGGGGACAAATAATTCACCCCTCCACTTT.

This clonotype occurred many times. V gene TRBV6-2 or TRBV6-3 combines with J gene TRBJ2-7, with 8 bases aligning to TRBD1. The CDR3 spans 14 residues. V was clipped by 5 bases and J by 5 bases; unmatched bases: 8. In germline, CDR1 is MNHEY, CDR2 SVGEGT. DNA of the CDR3: TGTGCCAGCAGTAAGACAGGGGTCGTGCACGAGCAGTACGTC. This gives the protein CASSKTGVVHEQYV.

This clonotype has at least ten counts. This rearrangement joins TRBV2 to TRBJ2-5; 9 bases are shared with TRBD2. With 7 bases clipped from V and 5 bases from J, the junction kept 17 bases outside the gene matches. The germline CDR1 and CDR2 sequences are SNHLY and FYNNEI. CDR3 length: 17 residues. The CDR3 sequence: CASNIPKGGRATETQYF. CDR3 bases: TGTGCCAGCAATATCCCCAAGGGCGGGAGGGCCACGGAGACCCAGTACTTC. Looking up the rest from reference TRBV2 and TRBJ2-5 gives the full variable domain: EPEVTQTPSHQVTQMGQEVILRCVPISNHLYFYWYRQILGQKVEFLVSFYNNEISEKSEIFDDQFSVERPDGSNFTLKIRSTKLEDSAMYFCASNIPKGGRATETQYFGPGTRLLVL.

This clonotype was counted only a few times. The V call is TRBV7-8, the J call TRBJ1-5; TRBD1 matches 7 bases. Germline values: CDR1 SGHVS, CDR2 FQNEAQ. Trimming took 0 bases from V and 6 from J; bases not matched to a gene: 5. The CDR3 sequence is 15 residues long. The CDR3 DNA is TGTGCCAGCAGCTTAGCGCCGGGACAGCTTCAGCCCCAGCATTTT. Its protein product is CASSLAPGQLQPQHF.